This TCR beta chain was captured by sequencing in a study of shared clonotypes between healthy human individuals. The authors distributed each subset's genomic DNA evenly over several immunoSEQ plates. Unsorted PBMCs provided DNA that was sequenced on ten immunoSEQ deep assay plates. Per the authors' pipeline: ImmunoSEQ yielded junction-only sequences lacking quality scores, so filtering differed. Some clones are missing from TCRdb's copy, which holds only in-frame ones; the method was immunoSEQ multiplex PCR. V and J calls and clone size follow that table, whereas D and trimming were derived from the DNA. This sample has some 92,000 clones; around 47% occur once, and the top ten carry around 16%. Germline V gene lookup returns CDR1 SGHRS and CDR2 YFSETQ. V lost 6 bases and J lost 1, with 13 bases in between. This CDR3 is 15 amino acids long. Every contributor of samples was a Caucasian grown-up residing in Nashville, Tennessee.

This receptor was taken from a woman in her thirties or forties in good health. Some clones in this sample may be carry-over from other donors' samples. This sequence joins TRBV5-1 and TRBJ2-2; weak D call: TRBD2 (5 bases). Sequencing used PBMCs. The CDR3 protein is CASTPGGGNTGELFF. The CDR3 DNA sequence: TGCGCCAGCACCCCCGGCGGAGGGAACACCGGGGAGCTGTTTTTT.